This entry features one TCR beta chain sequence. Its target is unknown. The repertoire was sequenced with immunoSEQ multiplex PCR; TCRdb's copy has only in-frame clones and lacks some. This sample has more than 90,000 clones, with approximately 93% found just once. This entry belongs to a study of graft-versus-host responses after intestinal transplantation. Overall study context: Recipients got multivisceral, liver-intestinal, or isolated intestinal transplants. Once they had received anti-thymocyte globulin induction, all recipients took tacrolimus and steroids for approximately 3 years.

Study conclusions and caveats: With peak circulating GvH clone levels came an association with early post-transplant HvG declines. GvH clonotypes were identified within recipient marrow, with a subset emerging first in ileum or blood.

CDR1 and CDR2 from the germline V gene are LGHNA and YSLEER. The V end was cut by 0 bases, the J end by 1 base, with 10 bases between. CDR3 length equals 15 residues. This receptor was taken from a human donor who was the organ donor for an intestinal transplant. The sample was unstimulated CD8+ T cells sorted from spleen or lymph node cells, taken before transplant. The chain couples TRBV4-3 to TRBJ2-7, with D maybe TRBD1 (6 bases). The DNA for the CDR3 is TGCGCCAGCAGCCAAGAATGGGGGCGATCCTACGAGCAGTACTTC. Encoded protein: CASSQEWGRSYEQYF.